This passage covers 7 T cell receptor beta chains from one sample sequenced in a study of Ad26.COV2.S vaccination and SARS-CoV-2 variants. Treatment of the sample: 15 to 20 received Ad26.COV2.S at low or high dose, single or two shots; five or six received placebo; per-sample allocation not given. At day 63 after the first vaccine or placebo injection, samples were drawn. Data came from immunoSEQ multiplex PCR; TCRdb stores just in-frame clones and leaves some out. The sample has some 480,000 clones; around 85% are singletons. The sample here was peripheral blood, taken in a trial of Ad26.COV2.S vaccine versus placebo. These receptors were collected from a person between 18 and 65 years old who received the Ad26.COV2.S COVID-19 vaccine or a placebo.

This chain joins TRBV27 and TRBJ1-3, with D tentatively TRBD1 (5 bases). The ends were cut back, 6 bases at V and 0 bases at J, with 9 bases in the middle. Germline loops: CDR1 MNHEY, CDR2 SMNVEV (reference sequence). This CDR3 is 14 amino acids long. The CDR3, as DNA: TGTGCCAGCAGCCAAGGGGTCTCTGGAAACACCATATATTTT. Its translation: CASSQGVSGNTIYF.

J is TRBJ1-4 and V is TRBV3-1 (or the pseudogene TRBV3-2), with 7 bases matching TRBD1. J gave up 5 bases and V 0 bases, and 9 bases lay outside the gene matches. Germline V lookup: CDR1 LGHDT, CDR2 YNNKEL (reference sequence). This CDR3 is built from 17 residues. The CDR3 protein is CASSQERQGKRNEKLFF. The CDR3 DNA follows: TGTGCCAGCAGCCAAGAACGACAGGGAAAGAGGAATGAAAAACTGTTTTTT.

The V call is TRBV7-9, the J call TRBJ1-2, with 8 bases matching TRBD1. CDR3 size: 16 residues. Germline V CDR1 and CDR2: SEHNR, FQNEAQ (reference sequence). Unmatched junction bases numbered 14, after V lost 7 bases and J lost 4 bases. DNA for the CDR3: TGTGCCAGCAACACGTACAGGGGGTTCAGGAGCTATGGCTACACCTTC. Its translation is CASNTYRGFRSYGYTF.

The chain carries TRBV11-2 and TRBJ2-5; tentatively, D is TRBD1 (6 bases). Germline V gene data show CDR1 as SGHAT and CDR2 as FQNNGV. Trimming took 1 base from V and 0 from J, leaving 12 bases between them. This CDR3 is 16 amino acids long. The CDR3 nucleotides read TGTGCCAGCAGCTTAGGGCCTCGACAGGACCAAGAGACCCAGTACTTC. Its translation: CASSLGPRQDQETQYF. Supplemented by reference TRBV11-2 and TRBJ2-5, the full variable domain reads EAGVAQSPRYKIIEKRQSVAFWCNPISGHATLYWYQQILGQGPKLLIQFQNNGVVDDSQLPKDRFSAERLKGVDSTLKIQPAKLEDSAVYLCASSLGPRQDQETQYFGPGTRLLVL.

The chain is built from TRBV10-3 and TRBJ1-3; D is unresolved. The V end was cut by 7 bases, the J end by 4 bases, with 11 bases between. Germline assignment: CDR1 ENHRY and CDR2 SYGVKD. This CDR3 is 13 amino acids long. The CDR3 DNA reads TGTGCCATCACATCTGGGCCAGGAAACACCATATATTTT. Translation gives CAITSGPGNTIYF.

The chain employs TRBV29-1 and TRBJ1-3, with a possible D match to TRBD1 (6 bases). This CDR3 region has 11 residues. Germline V gene data show CDR1 as SQVTM and CDR2 as ANQGSEA. CDR3 in DNA: TGCGGGGGCGGCTCTGGAAACACCATATATTTT. This codes for CGGGSGNTIYF.

The V and J genes are TRBV5-1 and TRBJ2-7, with 9 positions matching TRBD1. Per the germline V gene, CDR1 is SGHRS and CDR2 is YFSETQ. J was trimmed by 7 bases and V by 1 base; bases with no gene match: 9. CDR3 length: 15 amino acids. The CDR3 DNA sequence: TGCGCCAGCAGCTTGACACAGGGGGCGCCGGGGGAGCAGTACTTC. It specifies CASSLTQGAPGEQYF.